The 24 T cell receptor beta chains below were found in one sample sequenced in a study of T cell repertoires in aging, cancer and after chemotherapy. Multiplex touch-down PCR with TRB-A/B primers amplified rearranged V-D-J TRB sequences. TCRdb re-analysed the multiplex PCR reads in MiXCR, keeping a single row per CDR3 protein. There are 19,000 or so distinct CDR3 sequences in the sample; approximately 40% occur only once, and under 20% lies in the top ten. Peripheral blood genomic DNA, not sorted cells or RNA, was the template. The sequencing input was blood. These receptors were collected from a human donor with a solid tumor.

This clonotype was found a few times. The chain links TRBV7-2 to TRBJ2-2, with a weak D call TRBD2 (5 bases). The germline CDR1 and CDR2 sequences are SGHTA and FQGNSA. Trimming cost V 4 bases and J 6 bases, with 12 bases left between them. The CDR3 is 14 amino acids. The CDR3 loop reads CASSSGKWAGELFF. The DNA of the CDR3 is TGTGCCAGCAGCTCGGGGAAGTGGGCCGGGGAGCTGTTTTTT.

The sample holds a few counts of this clonotype. This chain uses TRBV6-5 with TRBJ2-7, with 8 bases matching TRBD1. Losses at the gene ends were 5 bases for V and 5 bases for J; bases not matched to a gene: 17. Germline loops: CDR1 MNHEY, CDR2 SVGAGI. The CDR3 sequence is 17 residues long. The CDR3 coding sequence is TGTGCCAGCAGTCCGGACAGGGAAGTATATTATAAGGACGAGCAGTACTTC. Translation gives CASSPDREVYYKDEQYF.

The chain is built from TRBV6-1 and TRBJ2-2, with 7 bases matching TRBD1. CDR3 size: 15 residues. Germline V lookup: CDR1 MNHNS, CDR2 SASEGT. The trim removed 3 bases at V and 7 bases at J, leaving 8 bases unmatched. The CDR3 DNA sequence: TGTGCCAGCAGTGAGAACAGGGGTGGAAGCGGGGAGCTGTTTTTT. Its translation: CASSENRGGSGELFF.

This clonotype qualifies as medium-sized (0.01 to 0.1%). DNA of the CDR3: TGTGCCAGCAGCTTAGCGGGGGCGGAGACCCAGTACTTC. Translated: CASSLAGAETQYF. V is TRBV5-5 and J is TRBJ2-5; the match to TRBD2 covers 8 bases. The V gene end was trimmed by 2 bases and the J gene end by 5 bases; junction bases not matched to a gene: 2. CDR1 and CDR2 (germline): SGHKS, YYEKEE (reference sequence). The CDR3 spans 13 residues. The full variable domain, rest sourced from reference TRBV5-5 and TRBJ2-5, is DAGVTQSPTHLIKTRGQQVTLRCSPISGHKSVSWYQQVLGQGPQFIFQYYEKEERGRGNFPDRFSARQFPNYSSELNVNALLLGDSALYLCASSLAGAETQYFGPGTRLLVL.

This clonotype has a handful of counts. This rearrangement joins TRBV7-3 to TRBJ2-3; 8 bases are a match to TRBD2. The J segment lost 4 bases and the V segment lost 4 bases, leaving 13 bases of the junction unmatched. The CDR3 spans 17 residues. In germline, CDR1 is SGHTA, CDR2 FQGTGA. As DNA, the CDR3 is TGTGCCAGCAGCTACTCCCCCTCAGCGGGAGTAGCAGATACGCAGTATTTT. Protein product: CASSYSPSAGVADTQYF.

The count of this clonotype is one. The rearrangement joins TRBV4-2 to TRBJ2-5; 10 bases map to TRBD2. With V trimmed by 2 bases and J by 2 bases, 8 bases remained unmatched. Germline lookup yields CDR1 LGHNA and CDR2 YNFKEQ. This CDR3 comprises 17 residues. The CDR3 DNA follows: TGTGCCAGCAGCCAAATTGTCCCTAGCGGGGGTCAAGAGACCCAGTACTTC. It encodes CASSQIVPSGGQETQYF.

This clonotype was detected only a few times. The V and J genes are TRBV11-1 and TRBJ2-4, with a possible D match to TRBD2 (6 bases). This CDR3 region has 14 residues. Germline CDR1 reads SGHAT; CDR2 reads FQDESV (reference sequence). V was shortened by 5 bases and J by 4 bases, with 12 bases between the two germline ends. CDR3 DNA sequence: TGTGCCAGCAGCCCCCCCCGGGGGAAAAACATTCAGTACTTC. Translation gives CASSPPRGKNIQYF. The variable domain in full, with the rest retrieved from reference TRBV11-1 and TRBJ2-4, is EAEVAQSPRYKITEKSQAVAFWCDPISGHATLYWYRQILGQGPELLVQFQDESVVDDSQLPKDRFSAERLKGVDSTLKIQPAELGDSAMYLCASSPPRGKNIQYFGAGTRLSVL.

There are a few counts of this clonotype. V usage is TRBV5-1 and J usage is TRBJ2-2, with D unresolved. Germline assignment: CDR1 SGHRS and CDR2 YFSETQ. CDR3 length equals 15 residues. Trimming shortened V by 3 bases and J by 2 bases, and 11 bases separated the two germline ends. The CDR3 sequence: CASSSYSYNTGELFF. As DNA, the CDR3 is TGCGCCAGCAGCTCATACAGCTATAACACCGGGGAGCTGTTTTTT.

This chain joins TRBV24-1 and TRBJ1-1, with D perhaps TRBD1 (5 bases). The V gene lost 5 bases and the J gene lost 2 bases, with 14 bases spanning the gap. This CDR3 region has 15 residues. Germline values: CDR1 KGHDR, CDR2 SFDVKD. The CDR3 coding sequence is TGTGCCACCAGTGCCGGGGACCGGCGAAACACTGAAGCTTTCTTT. It translates to CATSAGDRRNTEAFF.

For this clonotype: This CDR3 is missing its conserved last phenylalanine or tryptophan, likely due to a read error. It is unclear where the CDR3 begins or ends on the DNA, so no DNA is shown, and the CDR3 is as TCRdb lists it. V gene TRBV7-4 combines with J gene TRBJ2-3. The CDR3 region is 9 residues in length, termini included. Germline V lookup: CDR1 SGHVT, CDR2 SQSDAQ. CDR3 sequence reads: CASRLSFLS.

Comments on this clonotype: A much larger clone differs by one base, so this may be a read error. This rearrangement joins TRBV6-5 to TRBJ2-2, with 8 bases aligning to TRBD1. The CDR3 runs 14 residues. V was clipped by 5 bases and J by 7 bases; unmatched bases: 6. Germline CDR1 MNHEY, CDR2 SVGAGI. The CDR3 sequence is CASSGQGGVGELFF. For the CDR3, the DNA is TGTGCCAGCAGTGGACAGGGAGGAGTCGGGGAGCTGTTTTTT.

This clonotype showed up just a few times. The chain carries TRBV6-1 and TRBJ2-3; TRBD2 agrees at 8 bases. Germline loops: CDR1 MNHNS, CDR2 SASEGT. The length of the CDR3 is 15 residues. J lost 4 bases, V lost 5 bases, and 8 bases had no gene match. The CDR3 spells CASSSGGGRADTQYF. The CDR3 nucleotides are TGTGCCAGCAGTTCCGGGGGGGGGCGGGCAGATACGCAGTATTTT.

This clonotype is judged medium-sized. The rearrangement uses TRBV27 and TRBJ2-5; 10 bases fit TRBD2. CDR3 size: 14 residues. Germline V gives CDR1 MNHEY, CDR2 SMNVEV (reference sequence). Trimming cost V 6 bases and J 4 bases; bases outside gene matches: 5. CDR3 nucleotides: TGTGCCAGCAGCGTAGCGGGGGGCCTAGAGACCCAGTACTTC. This encodes CASSVAGGLETQYF.

The sample holds a few counts of this clonotype. CDR3 coding DNA: TGTGCCAGCACTCCTGACAGAAACTACGAGCAGTACTTC. Protein product: CASTPDRNYEQYF. The chain joins TRBV27 to TRBJ2-7, with D maybe TRBD1 (5 bases). CDR1 and CDR2 from the germline V gene are MNHEY and SMNVEV (reference sequence). The ends were cut back, 7 bases at V and 3 bases at J, with 13 bases in the middle. CDR3 length: 13 amino acids.

This clonotype was found a few times. The gene calls are TRBV5-4 and TRBJ2-4, with a weak D call TRBD1 (6 bases). V lost 5 bases and J 4 bases, leaving 10 bases between the germline ends. CDR3 length: 13 residues. Germline V gene lookup returns CDR1 SGHNT and CDR2 YYREEE (reference sequence). The CDR3 coding sequence is TGTGCCAGCAGAAACAGGGAGAAAAACATTCAGTACTTC. This translates into CASRNREKNIQYF.

This clonotype occurred a few times. The chain is built from TRBV29-1 and TRBJ2-7, with 10 nucleotides matching TRBD1. The CDR3 is 11 amino acids. Germline CDR1 and CDR2: SQVTM and ANQGSEA. The V segment lost 7 bases and the J segment 4 bases; nucleotides outside the gene matches: 1. Here the CDR3 DNA reads TGCAGCGGGACAGGGGGATACGAGCAGTACTTC. Translated, it gives CSGTGGYEQYF.

This clonotype was counted between two and nine times. This rearrangement joins TRBV19 to TRBJ1-6; maybe TRBD1 (6 bases). The germline V and J ends were trimmed by 0 bases and 9 bases, with 9 bases remaining between them. The CDR3 is 14 residues long. The germline V gene has CDR1 LNHDA and CDR2 SQIVND (reference sequence). The CDR3 here is CASSIEGAGSPLHF. CDR3 nucleotides: TGTGCCAGTAGTATAGAGGGGGCTGGTTCACCCCTCCACTTT.

This clonotype was seen only a few times. The chain combines TRBV6-5 with TRBJ2-2; 10 bases align to TRBD2. The CDR3 extends over 16 amino acids. After removal of 6 bases from V and 4 bases from J, the junction contained 8 bases not matched to a gene. The germline V gene has CDR1 MNHEY and CDR2 SVGAGI. CDR3 coding DNA: TGTGCCAGCAGCCCAGCGGGAGGGCTCGGCACCGGGGAGCTGTTTTTT. Protein product: CASSPAGGLGTGELFF.

The rearrangement joins TRBV18 to TRBJ2-5, with TRBD1 matching 9 bases. CDR1 KGHSH and CDR2 LQKENI come from the germline V gene. There are 17 residues in the CDR3. J gave up 1 base and V 3 bases, and 9 bases lay outside the gene matches. CDR3 amino acids: CASSPPTGGRGQETQYF. CDR3 sequence (DNA): TGTGCCAGCTCACCCCCGACAGGGGGGAGGGGCCAAGAGACCCAGTACTTC.

This clonotype was found once. The chain joins TRBV6-6 to TRBJ1-4; D unclear. This CDR3 spans 14 amino acids. With 10 bases removed from V and 2 bases from J, the gap between germline ends came to 14 bases. Per the germline V gene, CDR1 is MNHNY and CDR2 is SVGAGI (reference sequence). In DNA form, the CDR3 reads TGTGCCACCTCGATGGCGGCGACTAATGAAAAACTGTTTTTT. Protein product: CATSMAATNEKLFF.

The chain employs TRBV20-1 and TRBJ2-1, with 10 nucleotides matching TRBD2. CDR3 length equals 16 residues. Trimming removed 1 base from V and 6 bases from J; junction bases left unmatched: 9. The germline V gene encodes CDR1 DFQATT and CDR2 SNEGSKA (reference sequence). CDR3 sequence: CSARAHRASGGNEQFF. The DNA for the CDR3 is TGCAGTGCTAGAGCTCATCGGGCTAGCGGGGGCAATGAGCAGTTCTTC.

This rearrangement joins TRBV5-1 to TRBJ2-1; no clear D. The CDR3 is 15 residues long. Germline assignment: CDR1 SGHRS and CDR2 YFSETQ. The ends were cut back, 0 bases at V and 5 bases at J, with 12 bases in the middle. The CDR3 DNA reads as TGCGCCAGCAGCTTGGCCGAAACTATCAACAATGAGCAGTTCTTC. It specifies CASSLAETINNEQFF. Together with reference TRBV5-1 and TRBJ2-1, the CDR3 gives the full variable domain: KAGVTQTPRYLIKTRGQQVTLSCSPISGHRSVSWYQQTPGQGLQFLFEYFSETQRNKGNFPGRFSGRQFSNSRSEMNVSTLELGDSALYLCASSLAETINNEQFFGPGTRLTVL.

The genes are TRBV10-3 and TRBJ2-6; D might be TRBD1 (6 bases). The CDR3 is made up of 16 amino acids. Looked up from germline, CDR1 is ENHRY and CDR2 is SYGVKD. V was pared by 4 bases and J by 0 bases, with 10 bases between. The CDR3 sequence is CAISGKGGSGANVLTF. CDR3 DNA: TGTGCCATCAGTGGGAAAGGGGGCTCTGGGGCCAACGTCCTGACTTTC.

The chain couples TRBV12-3 or TRBV12-4 to TRBJ2-5, with 9 bases that match TRBD1. V gave up 4 bases and J gave up 4 bases; unmatched junction bases: 22. The CDR3 is made up of 20 amino acids. CDR3: CASSSHKKDRGGGLRETQYF. The CDR3, as DNA: TGTGCCAGCAGTTCCCACAAAAAGGACAGGGGAGGGGGTTTGAGAGAGACCCAGTACTTC.